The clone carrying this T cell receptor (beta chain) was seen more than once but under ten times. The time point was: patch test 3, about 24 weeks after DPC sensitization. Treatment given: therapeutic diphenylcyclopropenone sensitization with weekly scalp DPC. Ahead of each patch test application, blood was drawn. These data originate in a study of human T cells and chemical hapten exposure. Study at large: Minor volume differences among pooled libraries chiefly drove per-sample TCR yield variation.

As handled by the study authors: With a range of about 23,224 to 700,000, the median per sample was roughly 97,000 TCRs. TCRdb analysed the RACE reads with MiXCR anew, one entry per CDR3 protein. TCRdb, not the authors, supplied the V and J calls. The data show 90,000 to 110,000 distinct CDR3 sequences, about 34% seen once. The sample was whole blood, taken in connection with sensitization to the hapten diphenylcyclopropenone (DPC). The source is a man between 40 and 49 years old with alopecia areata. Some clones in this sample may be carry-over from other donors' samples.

DNA of the CDR3: TGTGCCAGCAGTTACAGCGTTGAGCAGTTCTTC. Protein product: CASSYSVEQFF. The V call is TRBV6-2 or TRBV6-3, the J call TRBJ2-1; D gene unclear. CDR3 length: 11 amino acids. With 2 bases removed from V and 9 bases from J, the gap between germline ends came to 5 bases. CDR1 and CDR2 from the germline V gene are MNHEY and SVGEGT.